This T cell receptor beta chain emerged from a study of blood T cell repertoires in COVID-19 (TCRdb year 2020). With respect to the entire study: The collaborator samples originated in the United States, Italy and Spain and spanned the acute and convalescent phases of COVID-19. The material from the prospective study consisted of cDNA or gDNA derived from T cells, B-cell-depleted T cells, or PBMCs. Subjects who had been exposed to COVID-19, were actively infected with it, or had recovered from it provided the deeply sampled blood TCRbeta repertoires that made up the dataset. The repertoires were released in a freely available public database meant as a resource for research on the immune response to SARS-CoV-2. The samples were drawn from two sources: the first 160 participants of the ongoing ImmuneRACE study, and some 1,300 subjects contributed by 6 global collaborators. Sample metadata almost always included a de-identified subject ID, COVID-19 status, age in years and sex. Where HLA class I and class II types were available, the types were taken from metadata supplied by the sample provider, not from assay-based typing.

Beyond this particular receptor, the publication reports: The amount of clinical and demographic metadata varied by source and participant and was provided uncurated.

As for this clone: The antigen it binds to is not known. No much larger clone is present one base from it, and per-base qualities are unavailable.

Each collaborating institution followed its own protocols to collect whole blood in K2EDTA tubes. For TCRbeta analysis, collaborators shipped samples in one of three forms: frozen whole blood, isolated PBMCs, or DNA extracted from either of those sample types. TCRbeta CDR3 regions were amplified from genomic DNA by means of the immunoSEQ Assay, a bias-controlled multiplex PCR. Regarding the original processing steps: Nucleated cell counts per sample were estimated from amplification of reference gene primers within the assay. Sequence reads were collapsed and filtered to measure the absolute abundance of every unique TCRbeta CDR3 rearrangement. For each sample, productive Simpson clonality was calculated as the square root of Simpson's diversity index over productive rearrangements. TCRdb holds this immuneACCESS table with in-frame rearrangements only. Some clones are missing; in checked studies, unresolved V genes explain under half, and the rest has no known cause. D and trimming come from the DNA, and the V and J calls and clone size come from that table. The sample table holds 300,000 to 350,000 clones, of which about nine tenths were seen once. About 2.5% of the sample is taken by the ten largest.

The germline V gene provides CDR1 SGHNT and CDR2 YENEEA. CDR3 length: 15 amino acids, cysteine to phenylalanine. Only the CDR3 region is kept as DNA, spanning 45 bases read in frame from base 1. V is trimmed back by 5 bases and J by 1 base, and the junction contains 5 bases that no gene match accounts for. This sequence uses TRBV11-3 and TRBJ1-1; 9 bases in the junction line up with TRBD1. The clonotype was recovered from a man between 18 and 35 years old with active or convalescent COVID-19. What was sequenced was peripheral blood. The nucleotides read TGTGCCAGCAGCCCCGGGACAGGGAGGAACACTGAAGCTTTCTTT. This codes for CASSPGTGRNTEAFF.